A selection of T cell receptor beta chains follows, all from one sample in a study of OX40 agonist ivuxolimab in advanced cancers. Repertoires were generated with immunoSEQ multiplex PCR, while TCRdb's copy carries only in-frame clones and drops some. The repertoire consists of 60,000 to 75,000 clones, with around 90% occurring once and the leading ten covering about 4%. This material consisted of CD4+ or CD8+ T cells sorted from blood, taken in a trial of the OX40 agonist ivuxolimab. The receptors here all came from an adult with an advanced solid tumor such as melanoma, head and neck, liver or kidney cancer. The CDR3 runs from the conserved cysteine through the conserved F or W. Fields, in order: D gene, V gene, J gene, clone size, CDR3 DNA, CDR3 protein. D genes are given only for firm matches. Where a row states a size, it is once, few, many or the class of an expanded clone; other rows omit it.

d_gene: TRBD1; v_gene: TRBV4-3; j_gene: TRBJ2-7; abundance: -; CDR3nt: TGCGCCAGCAGCACCTGGACAGGGGGATATAACGAGCAGTACTTC; CDR3aa: CASSTWTGGYNEQYF
d_gene: -; v_gene: TRBV19; j_gene: TRBJ1-1; abundance: -; CDR3nt: TGTGCCAGTAGTGAGACAAGCGATTCGAACACTGAAGCTTTCTTT; CDR3aa: CASSETSDSNTEAFF
d_gene: TRBD2; v_gene: TRBV15; j_gene: TRBJ2-3; abundance: once; CDR3nt: TGTGCCACCAGCGGACCGGGACTAGCGGGAGGCACAGATACGCAGTATTTT; CDR3aa: CATSGPGLAGGTDTQYF
d_gene: TRBD2; v_gene: TRBV6-5; j_gene: TRBJ2-7; abundance: -; CDR3nt: TGTGCCAGCACCGACCTAGCGGGAGGGGGCAACGAGCAGTACTTC; CDR3aa: CASTDLAGGGNEQYF
d_gene: -; v_gene: TRBV2; j_gene: TRBJ1-5; abundance: -; CDR3nt: TGTGCCAGCACGACTTTTGGACAGTGGGATCAGCCCCAGCATTTT; CDR3aa: CASTTFGQWDQPQHF
d_gene: TRBD1; v_gene: TRBV28; j_gene: TRBJ1-5; abundance: -; CDR3nt: TGTGCCAGCAGTACAACCGGGACGACAGGGATCCGTCAGCCCCAGCATTTT; CDR3aa: CASSTTGTTGIRQPQHF
d_gene: -; v_gene: TRBV28; j_gene: TRBJ1-3; abundance: -; CDR3nt: TGTGCCAGCAGTCCCGTCGGAGGGACACTTGGAAACACCATATATTTT; CDR3aa: CASSPVGGTLGNTIYF
d_gene: -; v_gene: TRBV9; j_gene: TRBJ2-3; abundance: few; CDR3nt: TGTGCCAGCAGCGTAGGCTCAGCGGCCTTCACAGATACGCAGTATTTT; CDR3aa: CASSVGSAAFTDTQYF
d_gene: TRBD2; v_gene: TRBV7-6; j_gene: TRBJ2-1; abundance: -; CDR3nt: TGTGCCAGCAGCTTAGTGGTCGGGGGACTAGCGGGGCTCCGACTCTACAATGAGCAGTTCTTC; CDR3aa: CASSLVVGGLAGLRLYNEQFF
d_gene: -; v_gene: TRBV5-6; j_gene: TRBJ1-5; abundance: -; CDR3nt: TGTGCCAGCAGCTTCGGTCAGGGCCCCGGTCAGCCCCAGCATTTT; CDR3aa: CASSFGQGPGQPQHF
d_gene: TRBD2; v_gene: TRBV4-2; j_gene: TRBJ2-7; abundance: -; CDR3nt: TGTGCCAGCAGCCACCCAGCGGGGGCCTACGAGCAGTACTTC; CDR3aa: CASSHPAGAYEQYF